What follows describes a single TCR beta chain. TCRdb's table, derived via immunoSEQ multiplex PCR, lists solely in-frame clones and lacks some. The repertoire holds 160,000 or so clones, with approximately 84% as singletons. This sample is drawn from a study of blood T cell repertoires in COVID-19. Germline loops: CDR1 SGHRS, CDR2 YFSETQ. V was clipped by 0 bases and J by 0 bases, with 12 bases between them. The CDR3 is 16 residues long. The specimen was PBMCs or T cells enriched from blood (not recorded which). The V call is TRBV5-1, the J call TRBJ1-1; D gene unclear. The sequence derives from a middle-aged woman with acute COVID-19. CDR3 sequence: CASSLVEVGMNTEAFF. CDR3 bases: TGCGCCAGCAGCTTGGTGGAGGTGGGGATGAACACTGAAGCTTTCTTT.